This TCR beta chain was sequenced in a study of control samples from healthy donors and cancer patients. Repertoires were generated with immunoSEQ multiplex PCR, while TCRdb's copy carries only in-frame clones and drops some. The sample has 150,000 to 200,000 clones, 80% to 90% seen once; the top ten hold less than 2%. Per the germline V gene, CDR1 is MDHEN and CDR2 is SYDVKM. Trimming removed 2 bases from V and 4 bases from J, with 11 bases in between. The CDR3 extends over 14 amino acids. Input material: blood. The receptor was isolated from a young man in good health. This chain links TRBV28 with TRBJ1-2; D is unresolved. CDR3 protein: CASSLASHVYGYTF. CDR3 DNA: TGTGCCAGCAGTTTAGCCAGTCACGTCTATGGCTACACCTTC.